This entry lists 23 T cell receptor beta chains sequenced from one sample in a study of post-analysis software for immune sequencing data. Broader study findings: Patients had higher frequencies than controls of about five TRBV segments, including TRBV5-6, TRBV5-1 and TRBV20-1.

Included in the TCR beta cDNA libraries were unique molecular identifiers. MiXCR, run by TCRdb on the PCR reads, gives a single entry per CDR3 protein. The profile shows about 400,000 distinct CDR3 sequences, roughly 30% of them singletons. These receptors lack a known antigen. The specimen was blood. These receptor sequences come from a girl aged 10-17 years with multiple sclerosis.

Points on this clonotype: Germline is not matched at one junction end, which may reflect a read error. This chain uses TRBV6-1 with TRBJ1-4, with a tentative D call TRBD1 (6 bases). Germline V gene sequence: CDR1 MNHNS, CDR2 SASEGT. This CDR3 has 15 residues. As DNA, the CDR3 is TGTGCCAGCAGTGACGAACAGGGAGCTAATGAAAAACGGTTTTTT. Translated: CASSDEQGANEKRFF.

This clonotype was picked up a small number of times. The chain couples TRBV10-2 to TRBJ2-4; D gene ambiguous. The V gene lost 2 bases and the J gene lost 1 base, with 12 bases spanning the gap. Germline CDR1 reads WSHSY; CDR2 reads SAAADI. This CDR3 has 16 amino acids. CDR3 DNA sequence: TGCGCCAGCAGTGAGGGGCAGGCTTTTGCCAAAAACATTCAGTACTTC. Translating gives CASSEGQAFAKNIQYF.

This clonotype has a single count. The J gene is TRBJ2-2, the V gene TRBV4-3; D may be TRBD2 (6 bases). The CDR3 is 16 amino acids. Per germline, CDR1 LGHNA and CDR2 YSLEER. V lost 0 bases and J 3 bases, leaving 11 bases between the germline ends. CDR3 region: CASSQDSGGYTGELFF. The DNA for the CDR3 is TGCGCCAGCAGCCAAGATTCCGGAGGGTACACCGGGGAGCTGTTTTTT.

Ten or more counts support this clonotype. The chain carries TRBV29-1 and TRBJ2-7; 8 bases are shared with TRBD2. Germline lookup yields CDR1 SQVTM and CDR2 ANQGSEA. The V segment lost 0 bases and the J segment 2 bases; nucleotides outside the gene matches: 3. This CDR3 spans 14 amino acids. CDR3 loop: CSVEDRGGTYEQYF. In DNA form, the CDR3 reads TGCAGCGTTGAAGATCGGGGGGGTACCTACGAGCAGTACTTC.

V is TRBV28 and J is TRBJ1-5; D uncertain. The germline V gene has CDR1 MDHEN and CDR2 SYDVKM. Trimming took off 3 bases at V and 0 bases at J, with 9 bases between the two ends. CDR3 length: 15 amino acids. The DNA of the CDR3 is TGTGCCAGCAGTTTTGGCAGAAATAGCAATCAGCCCCAGCATTTT. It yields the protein CASSFGRNSNQPQHF.

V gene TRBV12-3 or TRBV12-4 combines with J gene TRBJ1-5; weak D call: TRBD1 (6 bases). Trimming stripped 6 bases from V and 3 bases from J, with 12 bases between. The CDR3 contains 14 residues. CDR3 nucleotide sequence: TGTGCCAGCAGCACTGACAGGTCCAATCAGCCCCAGCATTTT. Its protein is CASSTDRSNQPQHF.

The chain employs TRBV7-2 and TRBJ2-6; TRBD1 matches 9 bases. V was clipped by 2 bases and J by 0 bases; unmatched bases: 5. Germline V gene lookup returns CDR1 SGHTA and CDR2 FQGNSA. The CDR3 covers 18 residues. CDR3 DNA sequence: TGTGCCAGCAGCTTAAGAGGGACAGGGAGCTCTGGGGCCAACGTCCTGACTTTC. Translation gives CASSLRGTGSSGANVLTF.

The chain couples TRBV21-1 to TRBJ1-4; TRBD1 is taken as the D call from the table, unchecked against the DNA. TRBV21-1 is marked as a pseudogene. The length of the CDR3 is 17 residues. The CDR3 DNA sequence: TGTGCCAGCAGCAAACGCGACAGGGCTCCAACTAATGAAAAACTGTTTTTT. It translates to CASSKRDRAPTNEKLFF.

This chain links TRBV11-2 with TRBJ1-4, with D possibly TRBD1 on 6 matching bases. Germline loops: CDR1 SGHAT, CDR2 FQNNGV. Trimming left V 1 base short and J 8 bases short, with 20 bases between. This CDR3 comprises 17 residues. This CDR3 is CASSLGRGRGKTEKLFF. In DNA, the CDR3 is TGTGCCAGCAGCTTAGGCCGGGGGCGCGGAAAAACGGAAAAACTGTTTTTT. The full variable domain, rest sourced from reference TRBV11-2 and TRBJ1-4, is EAGVAQSPRYKIIEKRQSVAFWCNPISGHATLYWYQQILGQGPKLLIQFQNNGVVDDSQLPKDRFSAERLKGVDSTLKIQPAKLEDSAVYLCASSLGRGRGKTEKLFFGSGTQLSVL.

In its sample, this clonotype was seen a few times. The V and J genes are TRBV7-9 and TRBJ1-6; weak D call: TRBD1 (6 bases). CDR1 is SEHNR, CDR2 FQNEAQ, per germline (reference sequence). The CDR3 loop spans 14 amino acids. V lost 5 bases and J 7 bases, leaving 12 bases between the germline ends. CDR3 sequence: CASSPDRQNSPLHF. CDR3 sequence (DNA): TGTGCCAGCAGCCCAGACAGGCAGAATTCACCCCTCCACTTT.

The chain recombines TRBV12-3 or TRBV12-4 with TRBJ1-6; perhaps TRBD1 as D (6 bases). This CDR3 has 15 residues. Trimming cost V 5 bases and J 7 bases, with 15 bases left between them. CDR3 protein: CASSPGVSENSPLHF. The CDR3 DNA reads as TGTGCCAGCAGTCCAGGGGTCTCTGAAAATTCACCCCTCCACTTT.

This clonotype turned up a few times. The CDR3 reads CSALDRGKNTEAFF. For the CDR3, the DNA is TGCAGCGCCTTGGACAGGGGGAAGAACACTGAAGCTTTCTTT. V gene TRBV29-1 combines with J gene TRBJ1-1, with 10 bases fitting TRBD1. This CDR3 contains 14 residues. Germline V lookup: CDR1 SQVTM, CDR2 ANQGSEA. V gave up 7 bases and J gave up 1 base; unmatched junction bases: 6.

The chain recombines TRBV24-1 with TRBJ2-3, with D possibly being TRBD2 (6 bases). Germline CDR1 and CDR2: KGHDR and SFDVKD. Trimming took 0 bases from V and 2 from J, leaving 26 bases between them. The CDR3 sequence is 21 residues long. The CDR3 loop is CATSDLSSGAGLTDFTDTQYF. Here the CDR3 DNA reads TGTGCCACCAGTGATTTGTCGTCCGGGGCGGGGTTGACCGACTTCACAGATACGCAGTATTTT.

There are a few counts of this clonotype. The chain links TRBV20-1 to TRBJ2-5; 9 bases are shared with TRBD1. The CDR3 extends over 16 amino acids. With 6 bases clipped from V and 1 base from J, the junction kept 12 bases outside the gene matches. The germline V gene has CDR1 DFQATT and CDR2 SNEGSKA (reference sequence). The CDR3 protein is CSAIDRGKGVQETQYF. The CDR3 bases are TGCAGTGCCATCGACAGGGGGAAAGGAGTCCAAGAGACCCAGTACTTC.

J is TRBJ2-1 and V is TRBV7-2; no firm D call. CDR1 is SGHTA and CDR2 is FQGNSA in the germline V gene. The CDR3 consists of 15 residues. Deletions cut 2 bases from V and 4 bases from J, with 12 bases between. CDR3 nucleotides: TGTGCCAGCAGCTTAAGGACCAACCCTTACAATGAGCAGTTCTTC. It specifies CASSLRTNPYNEQFF.

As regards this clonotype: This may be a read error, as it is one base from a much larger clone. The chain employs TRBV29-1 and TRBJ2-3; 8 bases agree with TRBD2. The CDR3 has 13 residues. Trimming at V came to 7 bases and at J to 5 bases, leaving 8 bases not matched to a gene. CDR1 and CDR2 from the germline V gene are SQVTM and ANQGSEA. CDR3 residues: CSEDGGAGDTQYF. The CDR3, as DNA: TGCAGCGAGGACGGGGGGGCAGGAGATACGCAGTATTTT.

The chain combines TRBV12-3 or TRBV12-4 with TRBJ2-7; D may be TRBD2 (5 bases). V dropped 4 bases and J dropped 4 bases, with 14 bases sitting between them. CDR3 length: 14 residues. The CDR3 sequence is CASSSPGSAYEQYF. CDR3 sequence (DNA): TGTGCCAGCAGTTCCCCGGGGAGCGCTTACGAGCAGTACTTC.

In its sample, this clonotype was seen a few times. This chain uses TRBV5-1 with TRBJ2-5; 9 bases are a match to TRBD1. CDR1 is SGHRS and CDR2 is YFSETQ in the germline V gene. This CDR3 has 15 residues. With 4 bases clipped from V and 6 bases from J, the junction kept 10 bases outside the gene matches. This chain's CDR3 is CASSPRTGDAKTQYF. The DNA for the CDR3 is TGCGCCAGCAGCCCCCGGACAGGGGATGCAAAGACCCAGTACTTC.

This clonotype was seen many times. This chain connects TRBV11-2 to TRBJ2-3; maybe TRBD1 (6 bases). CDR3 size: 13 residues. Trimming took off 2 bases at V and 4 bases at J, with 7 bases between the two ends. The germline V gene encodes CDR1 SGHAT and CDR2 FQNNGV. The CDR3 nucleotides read TGTGCCAGCAGCTTACCAGGGGCAGATACGCAGTATTTT. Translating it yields CASSLPGADTQYF.

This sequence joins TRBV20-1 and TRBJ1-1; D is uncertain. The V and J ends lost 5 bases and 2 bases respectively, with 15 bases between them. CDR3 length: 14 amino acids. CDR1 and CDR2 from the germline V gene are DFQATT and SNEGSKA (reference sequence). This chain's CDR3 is CSARRRQRNTEAFF. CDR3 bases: TGCAGTGCTCGCCGACGTCAGAGAAACACTGAAGCTTTCTTT.

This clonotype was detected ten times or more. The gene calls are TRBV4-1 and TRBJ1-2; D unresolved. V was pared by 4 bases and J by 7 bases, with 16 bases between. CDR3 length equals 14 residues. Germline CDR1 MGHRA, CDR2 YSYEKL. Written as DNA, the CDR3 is TGCGCCAGCAGCCGGGGAGAGGGTATCTCTGGCTACACCTTC. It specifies CASSRGEGISGYTF.

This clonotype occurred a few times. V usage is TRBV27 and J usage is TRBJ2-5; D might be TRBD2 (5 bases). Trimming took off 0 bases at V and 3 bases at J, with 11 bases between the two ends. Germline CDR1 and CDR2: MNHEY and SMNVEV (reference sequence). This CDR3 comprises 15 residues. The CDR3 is CASSLSYGIEETQYF. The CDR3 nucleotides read TGTGCCAGCAGTTTATCATACGGGATAGAAGAGACCCAGTACTTC.

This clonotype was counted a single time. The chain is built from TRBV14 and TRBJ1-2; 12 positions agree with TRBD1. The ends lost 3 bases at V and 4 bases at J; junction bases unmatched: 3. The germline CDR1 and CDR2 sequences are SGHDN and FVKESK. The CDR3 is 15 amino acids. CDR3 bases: TGTGCCAGCAGCCACCGGGACAGGGGGCCCTATGGCTACACCTTC. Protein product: CASSHRDRGPYGYTF. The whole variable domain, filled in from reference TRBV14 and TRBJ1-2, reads EAGVTQFPSHSVIEKGQTVTLRCDPISGHDNLYWYRRVMGKEIKFLLHFVKESKQDESGMPNNRFLAERTGGTYSTLKVQPAELEDSGVYFCASSHRDRGPYGYTFGSGTRLTVV.